Each of the 2 T cell receptor beta chains below was sequenced from the same sample in a study of T-cell reconstitution after alpha-beta-depleted transplantation in children. TCRbeta library preparation incorporated unique molecular identifiers. TCRdb reprocessed the PCR reads with MiXCR, giving one entry per CDR3 protein. The data hold a few hundred thousand distinct CDR3 sequences, with about an eighth observed a single time. The sample consisted of PBMCs, mostly from graft donor cells, taken 360 days after TCRalphabeta/CD19-depleted stem cell transplant. The receptors derive from a male patient under 18 who had a stem cell transplant for acute myeloid leukemia, so the T cells may come from the graft donor.

This clonotype was seen a handful of times. The V call is TRBV2, the J call TRBJ2-7; D unresolved. From germline, CDR1 is SNHLY and CDR2 FYNNEI. The CDR3 loop spans 10 amino acids. Trimming took 1 base from V and 9 from J, leaving 4 bases between them. The DNA for the CDR3 is TGTGCCAGCAGTGAAGGCGTGCAGTACTTC. Translation gives CASSEGVQYF.

This clonotype turned up a few times. The CDR3 reads CASSFLGLVAGEADTQYF. For the CDR3, the DNA is TGTGCCAGCAGTTTCCTTGGGTTGGTAGCGGGAGAGGCAGATACGCAGTATTTT. J is TRBJ2-3 and V is TRBV12-3 or TRBV12-4; 9 nucleotides match TRBD2. Trimming at V came to 3 bases and at J to 4 bases, leaving 14 bases not matched to a gene. The CDR3 totals 18 residues.